These T cell receptor beta chains were read from a single sample in a study of blood T cell repertoires in COVID-19. Sequenced by immunoSEQ multiplex PCR; TCRdb stores in-frame clones only, minus some. There are about 210,000 clones in the sample; 65% to 90% occur only once, and around 9.5% lies in the top ten. The sequenced sample consisted of peripheral blood. The receptors were gathered from a man aged 45 to 65 with active or convalescent COVID-19. CDR3s include the opening cysteine and the closing phenylalanine or tryptophan. Fields, in order: V gene, clone size, J gene, D gene, CDR3 protein, CDR3 DNA. The D gene is left open where the match is weak. Size values are once, few and many counts, or a class for expanded clones, and some rows have none.

V gene: TRBV18
clone size: NA
J gene: TRBJ1-4
D gene: NA
CDR3 protein: CASSPREGNREKLFF
CDR3 DNA: TGTGCCAGCTCACCGCGGGAGGGGAATAGGGAAAAACTGTTTTTT

V gene: TRBV18
clone size: few
J gene: TRBJ2-7
D gene: TRBD2
CDR3 protein: CASSPPSGRDGEQYF
CDR3 DNA: TGTGCCAGCTCACCACCGAGCGGGAGGGATGGCGAGCAGTACTTC

V gene: TRBV7-9
clone size: NA
J gene: TRBJ2-1
D gene: NA
CDR3 protein: CASSLGTRSIDEQFF
CDR3 DNA: TGTGCCAGCAGCTTGGGGACTCGGAGTATCGATGAGCAGTTCTTC

V gene: TRBV10-2
clone size: NA
J gene: TRBJ2-1
D gene: NA
CDR3 protein: CASSGVEGLYNEQFF
CDR3 DNA: TGCGCCAGCAGTGGAGTCGAGGGTCTATACAATGAGCAGTTCTTC

V gene: TRBV27
clone size: NA
J gene: TRBJ2-3
D gene: NA
CDR3 protein: CASRPGGLLRADTQYF
CDR3 DNA: TGTGCCAGCAGGCCAGGTGGTTTGTTAAGAGCAGATACGCAGTATTTT

V gene: TRBV19
clone size: NA
J gene: TRBJ1-4
D gene: NA
CDR3 protein: CASSSAEAPTNEKLFF
CDR3 DNA: TGTGCCAGTAGTTCGGCGGAGGCCCCAACTAATGAAAAACTGTTTTTT

V gene: TRBV19
clone size: NA
J gene: TRBJ1-3
D gene: NA
CDR3 protein: CASSIPGSGNTIYF
CDR3 DNA: TGTGCCAGTAGTATCCCCGGGAGTGGAAACACCATATATTTT

V gene: TRBV18
clone size: NA
J gene: TRBJ2-1
D gene: TRBD2
CDR3 protein: CASSPQPRTSYNEQFF
CDR3 DNA: TGTGCCAGCTCACCTCAACCTAGGACTAGTTATAATGAGCAGTTCTTC

V gene: TRBV28
clone size: NA
J gene: TRBJ2-2
D gene: NA
CDR3 protein: CASSRDSNTGELFF
CDR3 DNA: TGTGCCAGCAGTCGGGATTCGAACACCGGGGAGCTGTTTTTT

V gene: TRBV5-1
clone size: NA
J gene: TRBJ2-2
D gene: TRBD2
CDR3 protein: CASSSMLAGGFTGELFF
CDR3 DNA: TGCGCCAGCAGCAGCATGCTAGCGGGGGGATTCACCGGGGAGCTGTTTTTT

V gene: TRBV4-3
clone size: NA
J gene: TRBJ2-1
D gene: TRBD1
CDR3 protein: CASSQDLGQGAGEQFF
CDR3 DNA: TGCGCCAGCAGCCAAGATTTGGGACAGGGGGCCGGTGAGCAGTTCTTC

V gene: TRBV12-2
clone size: NA
J gene: TRBJ1-6
D gene: NA
CDR3 protein: CASRLAWGVVYNSPLHF
CDR3 DNA: TGTGCAAGTCGCTTAGCCTGGGGAGTGGTCTATAATTCACCCCTCCACTTT

V gene: TRBV27
clone size: NA
J gene: TRBJ2-1
D gene: TRBD1
CDR3 protein: CASSLSTGMVEQFF
CDR3 DNA: TGTGCCAGCAGTTTGTCGACAGGGATGGTTGAGCAGTTCTTC

V gene: TRBV7-2
clone size: NA
J gene: TRBJ2-5
D gene: TRBD2
CDR3 protein: CASSFSLPSGGARETQYF
CDR3 DNA: TGTGCCAGCAGCTTTAGCCTCCCTAGCGGGGGGGCCAGAGAGACCCAGTACTTC

V gene: TRBV6-1
clone size: NA
J gene: TRBJ2-4
D gene: NA
CDR3 protein: CASSEYVQSAKNIQYF
CDR3 DNA: TGTGCCAGCAGTGAATATGTCCAGTCAGCCAAAAACATTCAGTACTTC

V gene: TRBV3-1/TRBV3-2
clone size: NA
J gene: TRBJ1-2
D gene: TRBD1
CDR3 protein: CASSQDVLRGRDYGYTF
CDR3 DNA: TGTGCCAGCAGCCAGGACGTACTCAGGGGGCGCGACTATGGCTACACCTTC

V gene: TRBV5-1
clone size: NA
J gene: TRBJ1-2
D gene: TRBD1
CDR3 protein: CASSLTQTGGFGYTF
CDR3 DNA: TGCGCCAGCAGCTTGACCCAAACAGGGGGCTTTGGCTACACCTTC

V gene: TRBV25-1
clone size: NA
J gene: TRBJ2-3
D gene: TRBD2
CDR3 protein: CASRTSGRAEGTDTQYF
CDR3 DNA: TGTGCCAGCAGGACTAGCGGGAGGGCCGAGGGTACAGATACGCAGTATTTT

V gene: TRBV7-9
clone size: once
J gene: TRBJ1-2
D gene: NA
CDR3 protein: CASSPQKGSFYGYTF
CDR3 DNA: TGTGCCAGCAGTCCCCAAAAGGGGTCCTTCTATGGCTACACCTTC

V gene: TRBV6-5
clone size: NA
J gene: TRBJ1-6
D gene: TRBD1
CDR3 protein: CASNTGTGRHSPLHF
CDR3 DNA: TGTGCCAGCAATACCGGGACAGGACGACATTCACCCCTCCACTTT

V gene: TRBV9
clone size: NA
J gene: TRBJ2-7
D gene: TRBD2
CDR3 protein: CASSPTSGNLQQYF
CDR3 DNA: TGTGCCAGCAGCCCTACTAGCGGGAATCTTCAGCAGTACTTC

V gene: TRBV10-3
clone size: few
J gene: TRBJ1-3
D gene: NA
CDR3 protein: CATSVNPLASSGNTIYF
CDR3 DNA: TGTGCCACCTCAGTGAACCCTTTAGCAAGCTCTGGAAACACCATATATTTT

V gene: TRBV21-1
clone size: once
J gene: TRBJ2-1
D gene: NA
CDR3 protein: CASSKERLAGRLPLNEQFF
CDR3 DNA: TGTGCCAGCAGCAAAGAGCGGTTAGCGGGACGGCTCCCCCTAAATGAGCAGTTCTTC

V gene: TRBV2
clone size: few
J gene: TRBJ2-7
D gene: TRBD2
CDR3 protein: CASSQRLAGESEQYF
CDR3 DNA: TGTGCCAGCAGCCAGCGACTAGCGGGAGAATCCGAGCAGTACTTC

V gene: TRBV7-3
clone size: NA
J gene: TRBJ2-6
D gene: TRBD2
CDR3 protein: CASSSRGGISGANVLTF
CDR3 DNA: TGTGCCAGCAGCTCCCGGGGAGGGATCTCTGGGGCCAACGTCCTGACTTTC

V gene: TRBV11-2
clone size: NA
J gene: TRBJ2-7
D gene: TRBD1
CDR3 protein: CASSPRDRPAYEQYF
CDR3 DNA: TGTGCCAGCAGCCCCCGGGACAGGCCAGCCTACGAGCAGTACTTC

V gene: TRBV6-2/TRBV6-3
clone size: NA
J gene: TRBJ2-1
D gene: TRBD2
CDR3 protein: CASSYPIPRSGSGDEQFF
CDR3 DNA: TGTGCCAGCAGTTACCCCATCCCCAGGAGCGGGAGTGGGGATGAGCAGTTCTTC

V gene: TRBV6-2/TRBV6-3
clone size: NA
J gene: TRBJ1-2
D gene: NA
CDR3 protein: CASRLGGLYGYTF
CDR3 DNA: TGTGCCAGCCGCCTCGGAGGACTCTATGGCTACACCTTC

V gene: TRBV3-1/TRBV3-2
clone size: NA
J gene: TRBJ2-2
D gene: TRBD2
CDR3 protein: CASSQFIGGALTGELFF
CDR3 DNA: TGTGCCAGCAGCCAATTCATCGGGGGGGCACTCACCGGGGAGCTGTTTTTT

V gene: TRBV11-3
clone size: NA
J gene: TRBJ2-3
D gene: TRBD2
CDR3 protein: CASSSGGLGTTDTQYF
CDR3 DNA: TGTGCCAGCAGCTCGGGAGGGCTTGGGACCACAGATACGCAGTATTTT

V gene: TRBV19
clone size: NA
J gene: TRBJ2-3
D gene: TRBD2
CDR3 protein: CASLLAWSGRSTDTQYF
CDR3 DNA: TGTGCCAGTTTACTAGCGTGGAGCGGGAGATCTACAGATACGCAGTATTTT

V gene: TRBV6-6
clone size: NA
J gene: TRBJ2-1
D gene: NA
CDR3 protein: CAGGAGGPLNEQFF
CDR3 DNA: TGTGCCGGTGGGGCCGGGGGGCCTTTAAATGAGCAGTTCTTC

V gene: TRBV5-8
clone size: NA
J gene: TRBJ2-5
D gene: TRBD1
CDR3 protein: CASTDRGKETQYF
CDR3 DNA: TGTGCCAGCACCGACAGGGGGAAAGAGACCCAGTACTTC

V gene: TRBV5-8
clone size: NA
J gene: TRBJ1-3
D gene: NA
CDR3 protein: CASSLGARNTIYF
CDR3 DNA: TGTGCCAGCAGCTTGGGAGCGAGAAACACCATATATTTT

V gene: TRBV11-2
clone size: NA
J gene: TRBJ2-5
D gene: TRBD1
CDR3 protein: CASSLQGVGETQYF
CDR3 DNA: TGTGCCAGCAGCTTACAGGGGGTCGGGGAGACCCAGTACTTC

V gene: TRBV27
clone size: NA
J gene: TRBJ1-1
D gene: NA
CDR3 protein: CASSLFGPGVNTEAFF
CDR3 DNA: TGTGCCAGCAGTTTATTCGGACCGGGGGTGAACACTGAAGCTTTCTTT

V gene: TRBV4-2
clone size: few
J gene: TRBJ2-2
D gene: TRBD2
CDR3 protein: CASSQEVLAVLNTGELFF
CDR3 DNA: TGTGCCAGCAGCCAAGAGGTACTAGCGGTTCTAAACACCGGGGAGCTGTTTTTT

V gene: TRBV6-1
clone size: NA
J gene: TRBJ2-5
D gene: TRBD2
CDR3 protein: CASSAQRAGGRGPQETQYF
CDR3 DNA: TGTGCCAGCAGTGCCCAACGGGCGGGGGGCCGTGGGCCCCAAGAGACCCAGTACTTC

V gene: TRBV6-1
clone size: once
J gene: TRBJ2-1
D gene: TRBD2
CDR3 protein: CASSDTGLYNEQFF
CDR3 DNA: TGTGCCAGCAGTGACACGGGACTATACAATGAGCAGTTCTTC

V gene: TRBV19
clone size: NA
J gene: TRBJ2-3
D gene: TRBD2
CDR3 protein: CASSKWGGEDTDTQYF
CDR3 DNA: TGTGCCAGTAGTAAATGGGGGGGAGAGGACACAGATACGCAGTATTTT

V gene: TRBV5-1
clone size: NA
J gene: TRBJ2-7
D gene: TRBD2
CDR3 protein: CASNPASGHMSSYEQYF
CDR3 DNA: TGCGCCAGCAATCCCGCTAGCGGGCATATGAGCTCCTACGAGCAGTACTTC

V gene: TRBV6-2/TRBV6-3
clone size: NA
J gene: TRBJ2-4
D gene: TRBD2
CDR3 protein: CASSYFLPAGGEKAKNIQYF
CDR3 DNA: TGTGCCAGCAGTTACTTTCTTCCAGCGGGGGGGGAGAAAGCCAAAAACATTCAGTACTTC

V gene: TRBV2
clone size: NA
J gene: TRBJ1-2
D gene: NA
CDR3 protein: CASPRTDGYTF
CDR3 DNA: TGTGCCAGCCCCCGGACAGATGGCTACACCTTC

V gene: TRBV3-1/TRBV3-2
clone size: few
J gene: TRBJ1-2
D gene: TRBD1
CDR3 protein: CASSPDRAGYTF
CDR3 DNA: TGTGCCAGCAGCCCGGACAGGGCTGGCTACACCTTC

V gene: TRBV18
clone size: few
J gene: TRBJ2-1
D gene: TRBD2
CDR3 protein: CASSPSGGPYNEQFF
CDR3 DNA: TGTGCCAGCTCACCCAGCGGGGGACCTTACAATGAGCAGTTCTTC

V gene: TRBV7-2
clone size: NA
J gene: TRBJ2-6
D gene: NA
CDR3 protein: CASSFPRDSGANVLTF
CDR3 DNA: TGTGCCAGCAGCTTTCCCAGGGACTCTGGGGCCAACGTCCTGACTTTC

V gene: TRBV5-1
clone size: NA
J gene: TRBJ2-5
D gene: NA
CDR3 protein: CASSPRPGVRQETQYF
CDR3 DNA: TGCGCCAGCAGCCCGAGGCCAGGGGTCCGGCAAGAGACCCAGTACTTC